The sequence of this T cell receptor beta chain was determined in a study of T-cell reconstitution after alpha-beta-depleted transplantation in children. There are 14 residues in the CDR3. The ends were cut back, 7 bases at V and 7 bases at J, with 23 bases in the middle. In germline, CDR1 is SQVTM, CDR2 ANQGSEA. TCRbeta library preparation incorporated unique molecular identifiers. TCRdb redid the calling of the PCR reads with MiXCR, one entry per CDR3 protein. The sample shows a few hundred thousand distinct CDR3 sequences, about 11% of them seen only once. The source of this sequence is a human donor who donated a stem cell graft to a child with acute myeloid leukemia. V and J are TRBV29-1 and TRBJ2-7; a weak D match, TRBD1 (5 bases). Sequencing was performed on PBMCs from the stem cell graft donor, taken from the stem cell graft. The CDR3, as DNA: TGCAGCGCCTCAAGTCAGGGTGGGCGGAGAGAGCAGTACTTC. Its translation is CSASSQGGRREQYF.